A selection of T cell receptor beta chains follows, all from one sample in a study of CD8 T cells in ankylosing spondylitis. MiXCR, applied by TCRdb to the 5' RACE reads, yields one record per CDR3 protein. The table has roughly 170,000 distinct CDR3 sequences, 9.5% to 10% seen once; the top ten hold about 16%. Sequencing was performed on blood, either unsorted or a sorted T cell fraction (not recorded which). Receptors were obtained from a female donor with ankylosing spondylitis or in good health (not recorded which). The CDR3 runs from the conserved cysteine through the conserved F or W. Fields, in order: clone size, D gene, J gene, V gene, CDR3 DNA, CDR3 protein. D genes are given only for firm matches. Part of the rows lack a size; the others show once, few, many or a class for expanded clones.

clone_size: .; d_call: .; j_call: TRBJ2-7; v_call: TRBV7-9; cdr3_nt: TGTGCCAGCAGCTTCGCTATCTCCTACGAGCAGTACTTC; cdr3_aa: CASSFAISYEQYF
clone_size: many; d_call: TRBD2; j_call: TRBJ2-1; v_call: TRBV27; cdr3_nt: TGTGCCAGCAGGCGGGGGACGATTTACAATGAGCAGTTCTTC; cdr3_aa: CASRRGTIYNEQFF
clone_size: .; d_call: .; j_call: TRBJ2-2; v_call: TRBV20-1; cdr3_nt: TGCAGTGTCGGGCAGCCGAACACCGGGGAGCTGTTTTTT; cdr3_aa: CSVGQPNTGELFF
clone_size: many; d_call: TRBD2; j_call: TRBJ2-1; v_call: TRBV24-1; cdr3_nt: TGTGCCACCGGGACTAGCGGGAGTAGTGAGCAGTTCTTC; cdr3_aa: CATGTSGSSEQFF
clone_size: many; d_call: TRBD2; j_call: TRBJ2-1; v_call: TRBV20-1; cdr3_nt: TGCAGTGCCCCTGGGAGCGGGAGGGAGTTCTTC; cdr3_aa: CSAPGSGREFF
clone_size: many; d_call: .; j_call: TRBJ2-1; v_call: TRBV7-9; cdr3_nt: TGTGCCAGCAGCCTCGACTCAACCTACAATGAGCAGTTCTTC; cdr3_aa: CASSLDSTYNEQFF
clone_size: few; d_call: .; j_call: TRBJ2-3; v_call: TRBV12-3/TRBV12-4; cdr3_nt: TGTGCCAGCAGATTAGCCCCTGGAGATACGCAGTATTTT; cdr3_aa: CASRLAPGDTQYF
clone_size: .; d_call: TRBD2; j_call: TRBJ2-1; v_call: TRBV29-1; cdr3_nt: TGCAGCGTTGAGGGGTGGACTAGCGGGAGTAACGATGAGCAGTTCTTC; cdr3_aa: CSVEGWTSGSNDEQFF
clone_size: few; d_call: .; j_call: TRBJ1-1; v_call: TRBV6-5; cdr3_nt: TGTGCCAGCAGTTACGGTGGGGTGCTAACTGAAGCTTTCTTT; cdr3_aa: CASSYGGVLTEAFF
clone_size: few; d_call: TRBD2; j_call: TRBJ2-7; v_call: TRBV4-1; cdr3_nt: TGCGCCAGCAGCCAAGGGACCCTGGCGGGGGGTTACGAGCAGTACTTC; cdr3_aa: CASSQGTLAGGYEQYF
clone_size: few; d_call: .; j_call: TRBJ1-3; v_call: TRBV7-2; cdr3_nt: TGTGCCAGCAGCTCCCTGGGCAGCTCTGGAAACACCATATATTTT; cdr3_aa: CASSSLGSSGNTIYF
clone_size: many; d_call: TRBD2; j_call: TRBJ2-1; v_call: TRBV29-1; cdr3_nt: TGCAGCGTTAAGTGGACTAGCGGGAGTGCAGATGAGCAGTTCTTC; cdr3_aa: CSVKWTSGSADEQFF
clone_size: many; d_call: TRBD2; j_call: TRBJ2-1; v_call: TRBV7-8; cdr3_nt: TGTGCCAGCAAAGCGGGAGCGGGGAATGAGCAGTTCTTC; cdr3_aa: CASKAGAGNEQFF
clone_size: .; d_call: TRBD1; j_call: TRBJ2-7; v_call: TRBV27; cdr3_nt: TGTGCCAGCAGTGGGACAGGGTCTTCCTACGAGCAGTACTTC; cdr3_aa: CASSGTGSSYEQYF
clone_size: few; d_call: TRBD2; j_call: TRBJ2-1; v_call: TRBV7-2; cdr3_nt: TGTGCCAGCAGCATTGGGGGGGACCCCGCTGAGGAGCAGTTCTTC; cdr3_aa: CASSIGGDPAEEQFF
clone_size: few; d_call: .; j_call: TRBJ2-5; v_call: TRBV7-9; cdr3_nt: TGTGCCAGCAGCTTAGGGGGCCAGGGAGGTATCCAGTACTTC; cdr3_aa: CASSLGGQGGIQYF
clone_size: many; d_call: TRBD2; j_call: TRBJ2-3; v_call: TRBV11-2; cdr3_nt: TGTGCCAGCAGCTTTCGGGAGGTACCCACAGATACGCAGTATTTT; cdr3_aa: CASSFREVPTDTQYF
clone_size: .; d_call: .; j_call: TRBJ2-3; v_call: TRBV20-1; cdr3_nt: TGCAGTGCCCACACCAGCCCCGGATACACAGATACGCAGTATTTT; cdr3_aa: CSAHTSPGYTDTQYF
clone_size: many; d_call: .; j_call: TRBJ2-1; v_call: TRBV12-3/TRBV12-4; cdr3_nt: TGTGCCAGCAGCTTAGGGGATGAGCAGTTCTTC; cdr3_aa: CASSLGDEQFF
clone_size: .; d_call: .; j_call: TRBJ1-1; v_call: TRBV7-9; cdr3_nt: TGTGCCAGCAGCTTAGATGGGGGCCCTGAAGCTTTCTTT; cdr3_aa: CASSLDGGPEAFF
clone_size: .; d_call: .; j_call: TRBJ1-6; v_call: TRBV12-5; cdr3_nt: TGTGCTGTTACAGCGGGCGAAGTTGGGACCTATAATTCACCCCTCCACTTT; cdr3_aa: CAVTAGEVGTYNSPLHF
clone_size: few; d_call: .; j_call: TRBJ2-3; v_call: TRBV6-1; cdr3_nt: TGTGCCAGCAGTCCAGAAGTGACTAGCACAGATACGCAGTATTTT; cdr3_aa: CASSPEVTSTDTQYF
clone_size: few; d_call: .; j_call: TRBJ2-1; v_call: TRBV15; cdr3_nt: TGTGCCACCAGCACCACAGGGAGGGGGGAGCAGTTCTTC; cdr3_aa: CATSTTGRGEQFF
clone_size: few; d_call: TRBD1; j_call: TRBJ2-1; v_call: TRBV7-9; cdr3_nt: TGTGCCAGCAGCTCGGGAGACAGGGGGCAGTTCTTC; cdr3_aa: CASSSGDRGQFF
clone_size: .; d_call: .; j_call: TRBJ2-1; v_call: TRBV10-2; cdr3_nt: TGCGCCAGCAGTGAGTCGTCTAGCACCTACAATGAGCAGTTCTTC; cdr3_aa: CASSESSSTYNEQFF
clone_size: few; d_call: TRBD2; j_call: TRBJ2-1; v_call: TRBV20-1; cdr3_nt: TGCAGTGCTAGAGGGCTAGCGGGAGTTCATGAGCAGTTCTTC; cdr3_aa: CSARGLAGVHEQFF
clone_size: many; d_call: .; j_call: TRBJ2-3; v_call: TRBV7-2; cdr3_nt: TGTGCCAGCATCCCAGGGGCGGGGACCACAGATACGCAGTATTTT; cdr3_aa: CASIPGAGTTDTQYF
clone_size: many; d_call: .; j_call: TRBJ1-1; v_call: TRBV5-5; cdr3_nt: TGTGCCAGCAGCTACGGGGGCGGCACTGAAGCTTTCTTT; cdr3_aa: CASSYGGGTEAFF
clone_size: many; d_call: .; j_call: TRBJ2-1; v_call: TRBV3-1; cdr3_nt: TGTGCCAGCAGCCAAGAGGGAGGAGTGAGTGAGCAGTTCTTC; cdr3_aa: CASSQEGGVSEQFF
clone_size: .; d_call: .; j_call: TRBJ1-1; v_call: TRBV28; cdr3_nt: TGTGCCAGCACCGAGGCAGGGATGAACACTGAAGCTTTCTTT; cdr3_aa: CASTEAGMNTEAFF
clone_size: many; d_call: .; j_call: TRBJ2-5; v_call: TRBV7-9; cdr3_nt: TGTGCCAGCAGCCGGGTATTGGAAGAGACCCAGTACTTC; cdr3_aa: CASSRVLEETQYF
clone_size: .; d_call: TRBD2; j_call: TRBJ2-7; v_call: TRBV9; cdr3_nt: TGTGCCAGCAGTCGGACTAGCGCCCGACACGAGCAGTACTTC; cdr3_aa: CASSRTSARHEQYF
clone_size: few; d_call: TRBD2; j_call: TRBJ2-2; v_call: TRBV4-1; cdr3_nt: TGCGCCAGCAGCCAAGACCCCGGGACTAGCGGGAGAAAAACCGGGGAGCTGTTTTTT; cdr3_aa: CASSQDPGTSGRKTGELFF
clone_size: .; d_call: .; j_call: TRBJ2-5; v_call: TRBV6-1; cdr3_nt: TGTGCCAGCAGTGTTTGGGGGGAGACCCAGTACTTC; cdr3_aa: CASSVWGETQYF
clone_size: many; d_call: .; j_call: TRBJ2-1; v_call: TRBV7-9; cdr3_nt: TGTGCCAGCAGCTTAGCCCCAATCGAGCAGTTCTTC; cdr3_aa: CASSLAPIEQFF
clone_size: .; d_call: .; j_call: TRBJ2-1; v_call: TRBV20-1; cdr3_nt: TGCAGTGCTACCTTTGACTACGGCAATGAGCAGTTCTTC; cdr3_aa: CSATFDYGNEQFF
clone_size: .; d_call: .; j_call: TRBJ1-1; v_call: TRBV4-3; cdr3_nt: TGCGCCAGCAGCCAAGGGTGGGGTAGGAACACTGAAGCTTTCTTT; cdr3_aa: CASSQGWGRNTEAFF
clone_size: .; d_call: .; j_call: TRBJ2-3; v_call: TRBV28; cdr3_nt: TGTGCCAGCACGTTAGAGGGAGATACGCAGTATTTT; cdr3_aa: CASTLEGDTQYF
clone_size: .; d_call: .; j_call: TRBJ2-1; v_call: TRBV6-2/TRBV6-3; cdr3_nt: TGTGCCAGCAGTTACGGGGGGCTCTACAATGAGCAGTTCTTC; cdr3_aa: CASSYGGLYNEQFF
clone_size: .; d_call: TRBD1; j_call: TRBJ2-7; v_call: TRBV4-2; cdr3_nt: TGTGCCAGCAGCCAAGAGCCGGACAGGACAATAACCTACGAGCAGTACTTC; cdr3_aa: CASSQEPDRTITYEQYF
clone_size: .; d_call: .; j_call: TRBJ2-1; v_call: TRBV28; cdr3_nt: TGTGCCAGCAGACAAGACAGCTCGTCCTACAATGAGCAGTTCTTC; cdr3_aa: CASRQDSSSYNEQFF
clone_size: .; d_call: .; j_call: TRBJ2-7; v_call: TRBV7-6; cdr3_nt: TGTGCCAGCAGCCCCTCGGTCGTATACGAGCAGTACTTC; cdr3_aa: CASSPSVVYEQYF
clone_size: few; d_call: TRBD1; j_call: TRBJ2-3; v_call: TRBV20-1; cdr3_nt: TGCAGTGCTCCCCCACCCGGGACAGGGATGGGTCGTCCGCAGTATTTT; cdr3_aa: CSAPPPGTGMGRPQYF
clone_size: .; d_call: .; j_call: TRBJ2-7; v_call: TRBV7-2; cdr3_nt: TGTGCCAGCAGCCCCGGGGGATACAGGGCCAGAAACGAGCAGTACTTC; cdr3_aa: CASSPGGYRARNEQYF
clone_size: .; d_call: TRBD1; j_call: TRBJ2-5; v_call: TRBV9; cdr3_nt: TGTGCCAGCAGCCCAGGGACAGGTTCCCCAGAGACCCAGTACTTC; cdr3_aa: CASSPGTGSPETQYF